This T cell receptor (beta chain) was identified during a study of post-analysis software for immune sequencing data (dated by TCRdb to the mid-2010s). A note on the overall study: Relapsing-remitting, secondary progressive and progressive-relapsing multiple sclerosis were recorded as disease courses, and subtype annotation was lacking for some patients. The patient repertoires were set against 10 to 11 previously published healthy control repertoires from donors whose ages ranged from roughly 6 to 25 years. A subset of samples was prepared in parallel using single-end sample barcoding, then pooled and co-amplified after Illumina adapter ligation.

The CDR3 spans 14 residues, from the cysteine through the phenylalanine. This entry keeps only the CDR3 DNA: 42 bases, framed from base 1. V is cut by 0 bases and J by 7 bases, and the space between the germline ends is 15 bases. CDR1 DFQATT and CDR2 SNEGSKA were looked up in the germline V gene (reference sequence). To demonstrate the VDJtools post-analysis software, the study profiled TCR beta repertoires from the peripheral blood of 10 to 15 young patients with multiple sclerosis. Multiple sclerosis patients were children and adolescents aged about 6 to 16 years. Points the paper makes about the study in general: Significantly lower normalized Chao1 diversity was found in multiple sclerosis patients than in controls, suggesting substantial peripheral T-cell clonal expansion. The multiple sclerosis patient group was slightly younger than the control group. Patients showed significantly higher frequencies than controls for a handful of TRBV segments, among them TRBV5-6, TRBV5-1 and TRBV20-1. Direct clustering with F measure revealed strong co-clustering of samples prepared in the same batch, which led to a batch-effect correction.

The library relied on PCR. Instrument on record: Illumina HiSeq 2500. Unique molecular identifiers were incorporated into TCR beta cDNA libraries to reduce PCR and sequencing biases. Per 1 to 10 million input T cells, around 500,000 cDNA molecules were obtained, such that each molecule approximated one T cell. The patient libraries were prepared and sequenced using the same protocol as the earlier healthy control dataset. Within a given batch, samples were prepared together, multiplexed and sequenced on the same HiSeq lane. In the paper's pipeline: MIGEC was used to process the raw barcoded reads, and molecular identifier groups with only a single read were discarded before consensus assembly and CDR3 extraction. VDJtools was used for post-analysis of the clonotype tables, with diversity normalized by down-sampling every dataset to the smallest sample size. In repertoire overlap clustering, CDR3 amino acid sequences, but not nucleotide sequences, were matched to correct batch-related cross-sample contamination. TCRdb reprocessed the public reads (quality trimming at Q25 with fastp, clone calling with MiXCR) and kept in-frame beta chains. A single entry per CDR3 protein holds the most common genes and DNA from its merged rows. The V and J calls, along with clone size, are taken from TCRdb and not from the paper's own processing. Counted in this sample were fewer than 600,000 distinct CDR3 sequences; around 40% of them appeared once. The top ten hold about 12% of the sample.

As concerns this clonotype: No cognate antigen has been identified for it. Per-nucleotide qualities are absent, and no much larger clonotype sits a single base away.

Sequencing was performed on blood. This TCR derives from a girl aged 10 to 17 with multiple sclerosis. The chain links TRBV20-1 with TRBJ1-2; TRBD1 is a possible D gene, resting on 5 matching bases. The DNA sequence follows: TGCAGTGCTAGAGATCCGGGGCAACCGCTTGGCTACACCTTC. It translates as CSARDPGQPLGYTF.